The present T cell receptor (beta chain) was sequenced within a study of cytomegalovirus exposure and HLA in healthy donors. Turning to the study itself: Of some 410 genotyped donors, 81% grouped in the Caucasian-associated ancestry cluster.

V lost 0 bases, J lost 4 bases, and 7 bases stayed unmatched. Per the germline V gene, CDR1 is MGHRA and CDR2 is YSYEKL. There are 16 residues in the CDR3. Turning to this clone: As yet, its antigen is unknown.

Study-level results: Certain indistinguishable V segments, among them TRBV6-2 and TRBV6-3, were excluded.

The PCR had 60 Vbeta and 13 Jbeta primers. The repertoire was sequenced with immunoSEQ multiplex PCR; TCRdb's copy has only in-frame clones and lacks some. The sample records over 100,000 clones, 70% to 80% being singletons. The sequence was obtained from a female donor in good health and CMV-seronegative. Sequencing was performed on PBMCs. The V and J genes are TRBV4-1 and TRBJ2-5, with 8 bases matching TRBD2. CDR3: CASSQDRSGSGETQYF. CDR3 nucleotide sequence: TGCGCCAGCAGCCAAGATCGGAGCGGGAGTGGAGAGACCCAGTACTTC.